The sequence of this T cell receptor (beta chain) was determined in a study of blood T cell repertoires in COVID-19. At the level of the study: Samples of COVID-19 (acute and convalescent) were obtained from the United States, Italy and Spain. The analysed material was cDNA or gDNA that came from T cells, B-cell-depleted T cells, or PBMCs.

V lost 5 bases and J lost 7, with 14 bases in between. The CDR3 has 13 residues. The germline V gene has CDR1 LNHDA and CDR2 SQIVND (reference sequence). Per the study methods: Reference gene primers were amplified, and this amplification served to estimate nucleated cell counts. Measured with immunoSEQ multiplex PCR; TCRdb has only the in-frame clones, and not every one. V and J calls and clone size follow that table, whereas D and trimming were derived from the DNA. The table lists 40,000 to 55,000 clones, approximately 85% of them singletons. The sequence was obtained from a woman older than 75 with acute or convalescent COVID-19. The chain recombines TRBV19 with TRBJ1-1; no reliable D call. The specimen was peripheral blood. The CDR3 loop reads CASSPRERVEAFF. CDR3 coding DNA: TGTGCCAGTAGTCCCCGGGAGAGGGTTGAAGCTTTCTTT. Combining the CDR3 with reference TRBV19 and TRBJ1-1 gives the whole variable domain DGGITQSPKYLFRKEGQNVTLSCEQNLNHDAMYWYRQDPGQGLRLIYYSQIVNDFQKGDIAEGYSVSREKKESFPLTVTSAQKNPTAFYLCASSPRERVEAFFGQGTRLTVV.